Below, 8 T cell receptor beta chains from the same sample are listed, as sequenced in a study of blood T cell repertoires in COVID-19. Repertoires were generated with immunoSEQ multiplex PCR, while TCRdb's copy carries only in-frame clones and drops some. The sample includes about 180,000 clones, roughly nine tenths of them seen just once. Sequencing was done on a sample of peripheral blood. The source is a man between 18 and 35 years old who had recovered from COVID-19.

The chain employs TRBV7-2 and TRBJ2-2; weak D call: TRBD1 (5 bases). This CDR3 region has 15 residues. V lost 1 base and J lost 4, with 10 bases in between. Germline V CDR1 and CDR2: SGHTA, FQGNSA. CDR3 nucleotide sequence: TGTGCCAGCAGCTTAGAGGGGCCGATCACCGGGGAGCTGTTTTTT. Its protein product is CASSLEGPITGELFF.

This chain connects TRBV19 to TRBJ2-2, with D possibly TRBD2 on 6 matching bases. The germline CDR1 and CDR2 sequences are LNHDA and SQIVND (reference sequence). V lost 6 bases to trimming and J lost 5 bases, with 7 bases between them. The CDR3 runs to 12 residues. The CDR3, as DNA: TGTGCCAGTAGGGGGGGAACCGGGGAGCTGTTTTTT. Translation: CASRGGTGELFF.

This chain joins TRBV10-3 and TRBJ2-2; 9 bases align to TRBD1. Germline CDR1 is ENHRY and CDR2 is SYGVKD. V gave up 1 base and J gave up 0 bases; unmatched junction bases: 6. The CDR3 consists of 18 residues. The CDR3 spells CAISEWNRDRANTGELFF. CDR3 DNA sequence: TGTGCCATCAGTGAGTGGAACCGGGACAGGGCGAACACCGGGGAGCTGTTTTTT.

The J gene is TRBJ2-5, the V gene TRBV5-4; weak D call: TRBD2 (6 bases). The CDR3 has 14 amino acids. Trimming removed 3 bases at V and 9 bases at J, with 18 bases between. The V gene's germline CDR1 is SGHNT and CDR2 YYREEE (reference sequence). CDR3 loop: CASSSGGTHWAQYF. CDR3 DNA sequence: TGTGCCAGCAGCTCGGGCGGGACCCATTGGGCCCAGTACTTC.

In nucleotides, the CDR3 is TGTGCCAGCAGCTCCGCGCGGGGGGCGCGGGAGCAGTTCTTC. Translated, it gives CASSSARGAREQFF. This sequence joins TRBV7-3 and TRBJ2-1, with 8 bases identical to TRBD2. The CDR3 is 14 residues long. Germline assignment: CDR1 SGHTA and CDR2 FQGTGA. J lost 10 bases, V lost 4 bases, and 9 bases had no gene match.

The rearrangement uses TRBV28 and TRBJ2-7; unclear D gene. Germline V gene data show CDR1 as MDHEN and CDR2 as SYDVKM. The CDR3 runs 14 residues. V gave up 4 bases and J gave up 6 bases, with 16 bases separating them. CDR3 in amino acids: CASSSTVPFPEQYF. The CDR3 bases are TGTGCCAGCAGTTCCACGGTCCCCTTCCCCGAGCAGTACTTC. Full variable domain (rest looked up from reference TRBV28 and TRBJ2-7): DVKVTQSSRYLVKRTGEKVFLECVQDMDHENMFWYRQDPGLGLRLIYFSYDVKMKEKGDIPEGYSVSREKKERFSLILESASTNQTSMYLCASSSTVPFPEQYFGPGTRLTVT.

CDR3 DNA: TGTGCCAGCAGCGTAGGGGGACAACTGAACACTGAAGCTTTCTTT. It encodes CASSVGGQLNTEAFF. This chain connects TRBV9 to TRBJ1-1, with a tentative D call TRBD1 (6 bases). Germline V gives CDR1 SGDLS, CDR2 YYNGEE. The V end was cut by 0 bases, the J end by 0 bases, with 9 bases between. The CDR3 has 15 residues.

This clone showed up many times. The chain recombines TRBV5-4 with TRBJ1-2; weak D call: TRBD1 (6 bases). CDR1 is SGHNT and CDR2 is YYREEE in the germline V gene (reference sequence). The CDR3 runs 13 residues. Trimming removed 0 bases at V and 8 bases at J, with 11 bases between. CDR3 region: CASSLDRDKGYTF. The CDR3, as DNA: TGTGCCAGCAGCTTGGACAGGGATAAGGGCTACACCTTC.